This T cell receptor beta chain was obtained from a study of CD8 T cells in Susac syndrome. CDR3 size: 15 residues. The V and J ends lost 0 bases and 2 bases, in that order; junction bases with no gene match: 4. The germline V gene encodes CDR1 GTSNPN and CDR2 SVGIG (reference sequence). TEMRA cells underwent FACS enrichment and CD8+ and CD4+ T cells underwent negative isolation. RNA totalling about 0.5 to 1 ug underwent reverse transcription with random hexamers. Across 54 Vbeta and 13 Jbeta, immunoSEQ multiplex PCR amplified TCR beta CDR3. Each CDR3 protein is one row after TCRdb ran MiXCR on the immunoSEQ multiplex PCR reads. The sample includes approximately 130,000 distinct CDR3 sequences, about 90% of them seen just once.

The sequence was obtained from a human donor with multiple sclerosis. The chain is built from TRBV30 and TRBJ2-1; 7 nucleotides line up with TRBD2. Sequenced input: CD8+ T cells from PBMCs. CDR3 coding DNA: TGTGCCTGGAGTGTAGCGGGAAGACCCTACAATGAGCAGTTCTTC. Its translation: CAWSVAGRPYNEQFF. The entire variable domain, with the rest obtained from reference TRBV30 and TRBJ2-1, is as follows: SQTIHQWPATLVQPVGSPLSLECTVEGTSNPNLYWYRQAAGRGLQLLFYSVGIGQISSEVPQNLSASRPQDRQFILSSKKLLLSDSGFYLCAWSVAGRPYNEQFFGPGTRLTVL.